This T cell receptor beta chain was captured in a study of OX40 agonist ivuxolimab in advanced cancers. Some clones are missing from TCRdb's copy, which holds only in-frame ones; the method was immunoSEQ multiplex PCR. In the table there are around 100,000 clones, 91% of which are singletons. People who had autoimmune disease history or systemic immunosuppression were excluded. Drawing of blood for sampling happened at baseline, at cycle 4 day 1, and at cycle 7 day 1. This CDR3 contains 15 residues. Germline V gene lookup returns CDR1 KGHSH and CDR2 LQKENI. V was clipped by 2 bases and J by 0 bases; unmatched bases: 1.

The material sequenced was CD4+ or CD8+ T cells sorted from blood, taken in a trial of the OX40 agonist ivuxolimab. The V call is TRBV18, the J call TRBJ1-3, with TRBD1 matching over 7 bases. This receptor was obtained from an adult with an advanced solid tumor such as melanoma, head and neck, liver or kidney cancer. CDR3 coding DNA: TGTGCCAGCTCACCAAGGACAGGCTCTGGAAACACCATATATTTT. Amino acids: CASSPRTGSGNTIYF.